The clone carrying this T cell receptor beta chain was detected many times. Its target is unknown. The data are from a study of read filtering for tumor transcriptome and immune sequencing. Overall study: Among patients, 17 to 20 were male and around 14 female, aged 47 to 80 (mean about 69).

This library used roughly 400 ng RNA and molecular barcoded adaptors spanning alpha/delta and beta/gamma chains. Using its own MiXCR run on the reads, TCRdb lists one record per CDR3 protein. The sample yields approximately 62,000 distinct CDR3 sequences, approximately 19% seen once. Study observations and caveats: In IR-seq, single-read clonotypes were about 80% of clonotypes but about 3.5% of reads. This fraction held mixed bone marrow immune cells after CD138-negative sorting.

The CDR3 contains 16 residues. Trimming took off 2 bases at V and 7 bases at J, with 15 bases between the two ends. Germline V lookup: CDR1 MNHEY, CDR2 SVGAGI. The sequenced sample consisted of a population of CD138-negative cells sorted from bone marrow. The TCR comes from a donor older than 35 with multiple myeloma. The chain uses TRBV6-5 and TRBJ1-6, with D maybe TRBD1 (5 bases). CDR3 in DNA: TGTGCCAGCAGTTACGGGGGGTCCCCCTTCAATTCACCCCTCCACTTT. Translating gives CASSYGGSPFNSPLHF.